Below are 29 T cell receptor beta chains sequenced from a single sample in a study of T cell responses to AZD1222 COVID-19 vaccine. Only in-frame clones appear in the TCRdb table, and some are missing; sequencing was by immunoSEQ multiplex PCR. The sample has 90,000 or so clones, around 90% seen once. Material: peripheral blood, obtained 28 days after the second AZD1222 dose. All receptors come from an adult who received the AZD1222 COVID-19 vaccine.

This clone showed up just a few times. As DNA, the CDR3 is TGTGCCAGTAGTATCGCAGGGGAGGGCAATCAGCCCCAGCATTTT. It encodes CASSIAGEGNQPQHF. This sequence joins TRBV19 and TRBJ1-5; D possibly corresponds to TRBD1 (6 bases). The CDR3 has 15 residues. Germline V lookup: CDR1 LNHDA, CDR2 SQIVND (reference sequence). V was clipped by 3 bases and J by 2 bases, with 11 bases between them.

The chain uses TRBV2 and TRBJ1-4; 9 bases map to TRBD1. Germline V gene data show CDR1 as SNHLY and CDR2 as FYNNEI. The CDR3 has 18 amino acids. The trim removed 11 bases at V and 4 bases at J, leaving 20 bases unmatched. Here the CDR3 reads CAARPGTGYSSVNEKLFF. The CDR3 region has the DNA TGTGCCGCCAGGCCCGGGACAGGGTATTCATCAGTTAATGAAAAACTGTTTTTT. The whole variable domain, remainder taken from reference TRBV2 and TRBJ1-4, is EPEVTQTPSHQVTQMGQEVILRCVPISNHLYFYWYRQILGQKVEFLVSFYNNEISEKSEIFDDQFSVERPDGSNFTLKIRSTKLEDSAMYFCAARPGTGYSSVNEKLFFGSGTQLSVL.

The J gene is TRBJ2-3, the V gene TRBV24-1; 8 nucleotides align to TRBD1. V shed 3 bases, J shed 1 base, and the junction held 2 bases outside the gene matches. The CDR3 runs to 15 residues. Germline V gene lookup returns CDR1 KGHDR and CDR2 SFDVKD. CDR3 in DNA: TGTGCCACCAGTGATCCGGGACAGGGCACAGATACGCAGTATTTT. Translation gives CATSDPGQGTDTQYF.

The chain has TRBV2 and TRBJ1-2; D is ambiguous. Trimming removed 0 bases at V and 9 bases at J, with 11 bases between. CDR1 is SNHLY, CDR2 FYNNEI, per germline. The CDR3 spans 13 residues. CDR3 sequence: CASSEAPSISYTF. The CDR3 nucleotides read TGTGCCAGCAGTGAAGCCCCAAGTATCAGCTACACCTTC.

The chain couples TRBV6-2 or TRBV6-3 to TRBJ1-1; D remains ambiguous. CDR1 is MNHEY and CDR2 is SVGEGT in the germline V gene. CDR3 length equals 14 residues. V lost 2 bases to trimming and J lost 0 bases, with 7 bases between them. CDR3 sequence reads: CASSYRNLNTEAFF. The CDR3 coding sequence is TGTGCCAGCAGTTACCGAAATTTGAACACTGAAGCTTTCTTT.

The sample holds one count of this clone. The chain has TRBV2 and TRBJ1-2; D remains ambiguous. Looked up from germline, CDR1 is SNHLY and CDR2 is FYNNEI. The ends were cut back, 8 bases at V and 6 bases at J, with 16 bases in the middle. This CDR3 spans 13 amino acids. The CDR3 region has the DNA TGTGCCAGCCAGACTCGGCAGGCGGATGGCTACACCTTC. It codes for CASQTRQADGYTF. Filled out from reference TRBV2 and TRBJ1-2, the complete variable domain reads EPEVTQTPSHQVTQMGQEVILRCVPISNHLYFYWYRQILGQKVEFLVSFYNNEISEKSEIFDDQFSVERPDGSNFTLKIRSTKLEDSAMYFCASQTRQADGYTFGSGTRLTVV.

This chain connects TRBV6-5 to TRBJ1-1; 7 nucleotides agree with TRBD1. This CDR3 is built from 14 residues. J was trimmed by 3 bases and V by 4 bases; bases with no gene match: 5. Germline CDR1 reads MNHEY; CDR2 reads SVGAGI. In DNA, the CDR3 is TGTGCCAGCAGTTTAAGGGGGCCTTACACTGAAGCTTTCTTT. It is translated as CASSLRGPYTEAFF.

This clone was detected once. The J gene is TRBJ2-3, the V gene TRBV10-3, with D perhaps matching TRBD2 (5 bases). Germline V gene data show CDR1 as ENHRY and CDR2 as SYGVKD. The CDR3 is 14 residues long. The ends were cut back, 7 bases at V and 0 bases at J, with 11 bases in the middle. The CDR3 region is CAIKVGESTDTQYF. The CDR3 bases are TGTGCCATCAAAGTCGGGGAGAGCACAGATACGCAGTATTTT.

A remark on this clone: One end of the junction does not line up with germline, which may come from a read error. The V and J genes are TRBV7-7 and TRBJ2-1; 12 nucleotides align to TRBD2. Germline assignment: CDR1 SSHAT and CDR2 FNYEAQ (reference sequence). This CDR3 contains 15 residues. The CDR3 reads CASSSGLAGNNEQFF. For the CDR3, the DNA is TGTGCTAGCAGCTCAGGACTAGCGGGGAACAATGAGCAGTTCTTC.

The chain links TRBV29-1 to TRBJ1-2, with 7 bases that match TRBD1. Trimming took 4 bases from V and 4 from J; bases not matched to a gene: 12. From germline, CDR1 is SQVTM and CDR2 ANQGSEA. The CDR3 is 15 amino acids. The CDR3 sequence: CSVGPGGKILYGYTF. The CDR3 coding sequence is TGCAGCGTTGGCCCAGGGGGGAAGATTCTCTATGGCTACACCTTC.

V gene TRBV5-6 combines with J gene TRBJ2-7, with D possibly TRBD1 on 5 matching bases. V was shortened by 0 bases and J by 5 bases, with 12 bases between the two germline ends. CDR1 SGHDT and CDR2 YYEEEE come from the germline V gene. This CDR3 region has 14 residues. The CDR3 DNA reads TGTGCCAGCAGCTTGGAGCAGGGTATACACGAGCAGTACTTC. Its translation: CASSLEQGIHEQYF.

The chain is built from TRBV7-2 and TRBJ2-7; D is perhaps TRBD1 or TRBD2 (6 bases each). CDR1 and CDR2 from the germline V gene are SGHTA and FQGNSA. The CDR3 spans 15 residues. The V gene lost 1 base and the J gene lost 3 bases, with 13 bases spanning the gap. The CDR3 sequence: CASSLEGGAFYEQYF. DNA of the CDR3: TGTGCCAGCAGCTTAGAGGGGGGAGCATTCTACGAGCAGTACTTC.

The count of this clone is one. The DNA for the CDR3 is TGCGCCAGCAGCACGGACAGGGAAGAGACCCAGTACTTC. Protein sequence: CASSTDREETQYF. The V call is TRBV4-1, the J call TRBJ2-5, with 8 bases identical to TRBD1. V lost 5 bases, J lost 3 bases, and 2 bases stayed unmatched. The CDR3 runs to 13 residues. Germline V gene sequence: CDR1 MGHRA, CDR2 YSYEKL.

CDR3 protein: CASGGPGMSYEQYF. In nucleotides, the CDR3 is TGTGCCAGCGGGGGACCCGGGATGAGCTACGAGCAGTACTTC. The chain couples TRBV6-5 to TRBJ2-7, with D possibly called TRBD1 or TRBD2 (5 bases each). This CDR3 is built from 14 residues. Trimming cost V 8 bases and J 3 bases, with 17 bases left between them. Per germline, CDR1 MNHEY and CDR2 SVGAGI.

This clone was seen just once. The genes are TRBV18 and TRBJ1-3; D unresolved. The V and J ends lost 2 bases and 3 bases respectively, with 5 bases between them. CDR1 KGHSH and CDR2 LQKENI come from the germline V gene. This CDR3 comprises 13 residues. CDR3 protein: CASSPGVGNTIYF. In DNA form, the CDR3 reads TGTGCCAGCTCACCAGGGGTTGGAAACACCATATATTTT.

The chain links TRBV21-1 to TRBJ1-3. TRBV21-1 is tagged as a pseudogene. The CDR3 is 13 residues long. Here the CDR3 DNA reads TGTGCCAGTTATAGAGTCTCTGGAAACACCATATATTTT. Its protein product is CASYRVSGNTIYF.

The chain employs TRBV11-3 and TRBJ2-7, with 10 bases identical to TRBD1. CDR1 and CDR2 (germline): SGHNT, YENEEA. V gave up 5 bases and J gave up 4 bases; unmatched junction bases: 5. This CDR3 is 14 amino acids long. The CDR3 DNA follows: TGTGCCAGCAGCCCAGGACAGGGGGGGTACGAGCAGTACGTC. This sequence encodes CASSPGQGGYEQYV.

The V gene is TRBV29-1, the J gene TRBJ2-3, with TRBD1 identical over 8 bases. Looked up from germline, CDR1 is SQVTM and CDR2 is ANQGSEA. The CDR3 runs 15 residues. V was clipped by 7 bases and J by 1 base; unmatched bases: 10. CDR3 coding DNA: TGCAGCGGAAGCAGGGGGCTAACGGGCACAGATACGCAGTATTTT. Protein product: CSGSRGLTGTDTQYF.

The genes are TRBV7-9 and TRBJ1-2; unclear D gene. This CDR3 spans 13 amino acids. CDR1 and CDR2 (germline): SEHNR, FQNEAQ (reference sequence). Trimming removed 0 bases from V and 8 bases from J, with 10 bases in between. In DNA, the CDR3 is TGTGCCAGCAGCTTAGCCAGCGGGTGGGGCTACACCTTC. Residues: CASSLASGWGYTF.

J is TRBJ2-5 and V is TRBV24-1; 7 nucleotides match TRBD2. Germline CDR1 and CDR2: KGHDR and SFDVKD. The CDR3 runs 13 residues. The V segment lost 2 bases and the J segment 5 bases; nucleotides outside the gene matches: 1. The chain's CDR3 is CATSDWGGETQYF. The CDR3 bases are TGTGCCACCAGTGATTGGGGAGGGGAGACCCAGTACTTC.

J is TRBJ1-2 and V is TRBV20-1; no clear D gene. The germline V gene has CDR1 DFQATT and CDR2 SNEGSKA (reference sequence). CDR3 length: 11 amino acids. V lost 5 bases and J 4 bases, leaving 8 bases between the germline ends. For the CDR3, the DNA is TGCAGTGCTCCCGGGTTCTATGGCTACACCTTC. This codes for CSAPGFYGYTF.

J is TRBJ1-5 and V is TRBV7-2, with D maybe TRBD1 (5 bases). V lost 1 base and J 2 bases, leaving 9 bases between the germline ends. The CDR3 runs to 15 residues. Germline-derived CDR1 and CDR2 are SGHTA and FQGNSA. The CDR3 DNA reads TGTGCCAGCAGCTTAGGGTGGGGCCGCAATCAGCCCCAGCATTTT. This translates into CASSLGWGRNQPQHF.

J is TRBJ1-1 and V is TRBV29-1; D gene unclear. Germline CDR1 reads SQVTM; CDR2 reads ANQGSEA. With 4 bases removed from V and 0 bases from J, the gap between germline ends came to 3 bases. The CDR3 totals 11 residues. Here the CDR3 DNA reads TGCAGCGTTGTTGTGAACACTGAAGCTTTCTTT. As protein: CSVVVNTEAFF. Variable domain in full (rest from reference TRBV29-1 and TRBJ1-1): SAVISQKPSRDICQRGTSLTIQCQVDSQVTMMFWYRQQPGQSLTLIATANQGSEATYESGFVIDKFPISRPNLTFSTLTVSNMSPEDSSIYLCSVVVNTEAFFGQGTRLTVV.

The rearrangement uses TRBV6-4 and TRBJ1-2; 7 bases map to TRBD1. Trimming took 9 bases from V and 0 from J; bases not matched to a gene: 7. The CDR3 sequence is 14 residues long. The germline gives CDR1 MRHNA, CDR2 SNTAGT. The DNA of the CDR3 is TGTGCCAGTTCCCAGGGGGGGACTAACTATGGCTACACCTTC. This codes for CASSQGGTNYGYTF.

The table lists this clone with a count of one. This chain connects TRBV6-1 to TRBJ2-1; D is undetermined. Trimming removed 2 bases at V and 0 bases at J, with 11 bases between. This CDR3 region has 16 residues. Germline CDR1 MNHNS, CDR2 SASEGT. CDR3 coding DNA: TGTGCCAGCAGTGAATCGATGGGGATCTCCTACAATGAGCAGTTCTTC. It translates to CASSESMGISYNEQFF.

The V call is TRBV24-1, the J call TRBJ2-3; D unresolved. Trimming took off 2 bases at V and 4 bases at J, with 12 bases between the two ends. The CDR3 runs 15 residues. Germline V gene data show CDR1 as KGHDR and CDR2 as SFDVKD. CDR3 sequence: CATSDSLTKSDTQYF. The CDR3 region has the DNA TGTGCCACCAGTGATTCGCTCACGAAGTCAGATACGCAGTATTTT.

The chain has TRBV6-5 and TRBJ2-7; D remains unclear. The germline CDR1 and CDR2 sequences are MNHEY and SVGAGI. The CDR3 is 10 amino acids. The V and J ends lost 1 base and 5 bases respectively, with 0 bases between them. The CDR3 loop is CASSYYEQYV. In DNA, the CDR3 is TGTGCCAGCAGTTACTACGAGCAGTACGTC.

The chain links TRBV10-2 to TRBJ1-2; 8 nucleotides match TRBD1. The germline CDR1 and CDR2 sequences are WSHSY and SAAADI. The ends lost 3 bases at V and 4 bases at J; junction bases unmatched: 7. The CDR3 length is 15 residues. The CDR3 is CASSDPGQGFYGYTF. The CDR3 DNA sequence: TGCGCCAGCAGTGATCCTGGACAGGGCTTCTATGGCTACACCTTC.

This clone appeared once. This chain links TRBV5-1 with TRBJ1-1; tentatively, D is TRBD1 (5 bases). Germline CDR1 and CDR2: SGHRS and YFSETQ. Trimming removed 5 bases from V and 4 bases from J, with 12 bases in between. The length of the CDR3 is 13 residues. The CDR3 DNA follows: TGCGCCAGCAGAGGAGGGGAGGTCACTGAAGCTTTCTTT. It specifies CASRGGEVTEAFF. Complete variable domain (other parts from reference TRBV5-1 and TRBJ1-1): KAGVTQTPRYLIKTRGQQVTLSCSPISGHRSVSWYQQTPGQGLQFLFEYFSETQRNKGNFPGRFSGRQFSNSRSEMNVSTLELGDSALYLCASRGGEVTEAFFGQGTRLTVV.